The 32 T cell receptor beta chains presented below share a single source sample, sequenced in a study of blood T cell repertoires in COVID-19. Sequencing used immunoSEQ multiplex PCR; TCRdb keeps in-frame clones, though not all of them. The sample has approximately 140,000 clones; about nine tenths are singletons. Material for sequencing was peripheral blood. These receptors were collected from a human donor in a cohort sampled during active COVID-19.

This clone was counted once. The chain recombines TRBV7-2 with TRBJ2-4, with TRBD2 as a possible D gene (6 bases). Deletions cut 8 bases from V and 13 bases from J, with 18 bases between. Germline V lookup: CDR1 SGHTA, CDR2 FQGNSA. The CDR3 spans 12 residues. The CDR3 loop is CASGLNRDWQYF. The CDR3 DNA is TGTGCCAGCGGATTAAACCGGGACTGGCAGTACTTC.

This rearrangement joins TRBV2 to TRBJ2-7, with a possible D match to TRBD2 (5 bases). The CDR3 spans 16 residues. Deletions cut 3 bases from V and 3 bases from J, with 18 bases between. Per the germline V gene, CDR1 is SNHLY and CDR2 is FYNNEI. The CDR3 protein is CASSDRPLEGLYEQYF. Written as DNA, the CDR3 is TGTGCCAGCAGTGATAGGCCACTAGAAGGCCTCTACGAGCAGTACTTC.

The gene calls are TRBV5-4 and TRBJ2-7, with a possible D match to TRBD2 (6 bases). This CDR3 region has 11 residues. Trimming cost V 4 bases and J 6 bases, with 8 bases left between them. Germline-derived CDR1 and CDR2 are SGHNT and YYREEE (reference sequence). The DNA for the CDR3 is TGTGCCAGCAGCCGGGGGATCGAGCAGTACTTC. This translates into CASSRGIEQYF.

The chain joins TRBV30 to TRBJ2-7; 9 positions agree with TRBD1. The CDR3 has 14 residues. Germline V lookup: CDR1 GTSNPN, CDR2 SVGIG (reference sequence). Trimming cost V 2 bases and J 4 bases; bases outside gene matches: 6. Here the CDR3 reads CAWSYGTGKYEQYF. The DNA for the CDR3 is TGTGCCTGGAGTTACGGGACAGGGAAATACGAGCAGTACTTC.

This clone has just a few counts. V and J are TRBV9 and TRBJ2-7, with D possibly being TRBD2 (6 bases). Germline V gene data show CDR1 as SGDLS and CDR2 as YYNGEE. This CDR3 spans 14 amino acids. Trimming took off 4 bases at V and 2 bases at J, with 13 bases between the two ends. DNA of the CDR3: TGTGCCAGCAGCTCCGGAGGGAATCCCTACGAGCAGTACTTC. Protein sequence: CASSSGGNPYEQYF.

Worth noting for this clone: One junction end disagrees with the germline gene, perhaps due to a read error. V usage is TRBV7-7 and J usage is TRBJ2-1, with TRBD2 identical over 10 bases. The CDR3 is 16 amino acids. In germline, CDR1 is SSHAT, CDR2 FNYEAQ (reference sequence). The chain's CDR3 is CASSLRAAGGYNEQFF. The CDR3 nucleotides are TGTGCTAGCAGCTTGAGGGCAGCGGGGGGGTACAATGAGCAGTTCTTC.

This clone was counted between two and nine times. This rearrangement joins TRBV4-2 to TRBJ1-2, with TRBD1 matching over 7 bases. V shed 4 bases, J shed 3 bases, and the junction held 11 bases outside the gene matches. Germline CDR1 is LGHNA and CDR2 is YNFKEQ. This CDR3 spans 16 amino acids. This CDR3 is CASSPENRQGYYGYTF. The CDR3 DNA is TGTGCCAGCAGCCCAGAGAACCGACAGGGCTACTATGGCTACACCTTC.

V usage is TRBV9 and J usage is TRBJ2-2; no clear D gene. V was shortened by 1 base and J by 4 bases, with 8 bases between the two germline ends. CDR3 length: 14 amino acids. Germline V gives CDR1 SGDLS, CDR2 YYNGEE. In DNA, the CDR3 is TGTGCCAGCAGCGTACAAGCGAGCACCGGGGAGCTGTTTTTT. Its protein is CASSVQASTGELFF.

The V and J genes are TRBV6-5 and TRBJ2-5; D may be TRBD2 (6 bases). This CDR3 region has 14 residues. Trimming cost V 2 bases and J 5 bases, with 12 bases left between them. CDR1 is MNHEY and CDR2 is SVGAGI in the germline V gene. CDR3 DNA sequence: TGTGCCAGCAGTTACCAAGGCGGGGTGGAGACCCAGTACTTC. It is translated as CASSYQGGVETQYF.

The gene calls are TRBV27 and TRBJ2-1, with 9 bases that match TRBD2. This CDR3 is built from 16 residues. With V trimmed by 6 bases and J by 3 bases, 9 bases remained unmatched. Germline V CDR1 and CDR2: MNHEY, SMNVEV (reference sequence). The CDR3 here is CASSPTSGRLYNEQFF. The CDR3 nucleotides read TGTGCCAGCAGCCCGACCAGCGGGAGGCTCTACAATGAGCAGTTCTTC.

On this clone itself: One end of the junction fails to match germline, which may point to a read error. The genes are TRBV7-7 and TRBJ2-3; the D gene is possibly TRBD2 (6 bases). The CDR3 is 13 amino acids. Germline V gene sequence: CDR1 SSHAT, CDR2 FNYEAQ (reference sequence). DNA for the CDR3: TGTGCTAGCAGCTTAGCGGAGAGAAATACGCAGTATTTT. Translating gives CASSLAERNTQYF.

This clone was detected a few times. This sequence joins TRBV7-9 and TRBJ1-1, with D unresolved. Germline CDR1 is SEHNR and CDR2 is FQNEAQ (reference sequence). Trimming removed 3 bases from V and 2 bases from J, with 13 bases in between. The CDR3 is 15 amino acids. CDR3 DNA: TGTGCCAGCAGCTTTCACTCGGGGAGTAACACTGAAGCTTTCTTT. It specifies CASSFHSGSNTEAFF.

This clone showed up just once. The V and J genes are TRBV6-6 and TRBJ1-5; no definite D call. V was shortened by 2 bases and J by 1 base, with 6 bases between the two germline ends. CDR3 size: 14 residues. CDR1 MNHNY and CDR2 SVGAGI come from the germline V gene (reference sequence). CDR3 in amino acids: CASSYMGSNQPQHF. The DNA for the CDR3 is TGTGCCAGCAGTTACATGGGCAGCAATCAGCCCCAGCATTTT.

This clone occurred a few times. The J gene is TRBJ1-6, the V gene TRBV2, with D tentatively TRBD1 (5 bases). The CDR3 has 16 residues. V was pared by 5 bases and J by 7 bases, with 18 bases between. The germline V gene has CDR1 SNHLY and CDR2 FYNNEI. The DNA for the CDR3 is TGTGCCAGCAGTCGAGGGGTGCGGGGAAGCAATTCACCCCTCCACTTT. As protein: CASSRGVRGSNSPLHF.

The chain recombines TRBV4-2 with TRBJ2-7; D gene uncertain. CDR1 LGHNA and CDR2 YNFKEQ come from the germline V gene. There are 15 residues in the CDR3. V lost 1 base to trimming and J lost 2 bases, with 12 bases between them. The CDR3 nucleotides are TGTGCCAGCAGCCAAGTTGAGGCTGCTGCCTACGAGCAGTACTTC. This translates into CASSQVEAAAYEQYF.

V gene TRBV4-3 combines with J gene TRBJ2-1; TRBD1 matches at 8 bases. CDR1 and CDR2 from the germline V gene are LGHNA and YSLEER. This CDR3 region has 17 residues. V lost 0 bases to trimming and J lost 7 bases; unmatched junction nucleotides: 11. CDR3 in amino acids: CASSQDHIQGARNEQFF. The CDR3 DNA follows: TGCGCCAGCAGCCAAGATCATATCCAGGGGGCGAGGAATGAGCAGTTCTTC.

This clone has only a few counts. CDR3 sequence: CASSLESYEQYF. The CDR3 nucleotides read TGTGCCAGCAGTCTAGAATCCTACGAGCAGTACTTC. J is TRBJ2-7 and V is TRBV28; D ambiguous. V lost 5 bases and J lost 1, with 6 bases in between. CDR3 size: 12 residues. Germline V lookup: CDR1 MDHEN, CDR2 SYDVKM.

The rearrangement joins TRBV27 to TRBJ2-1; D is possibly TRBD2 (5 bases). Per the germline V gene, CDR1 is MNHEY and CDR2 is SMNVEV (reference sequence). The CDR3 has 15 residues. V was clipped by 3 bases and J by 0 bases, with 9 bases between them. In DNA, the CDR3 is TGTGCCAGCAGTTTTTTGGGGAGCTCCTACAATGAGCAGTTCTTC. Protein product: CASSFLGSSYNEQFF.

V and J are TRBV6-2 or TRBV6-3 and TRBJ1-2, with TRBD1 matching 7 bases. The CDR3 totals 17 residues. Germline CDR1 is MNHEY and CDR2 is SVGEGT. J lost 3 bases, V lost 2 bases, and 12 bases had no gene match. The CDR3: CASSYTRYRTGDYGYTF. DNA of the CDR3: TGTGCCAGCAGTTACACACGATACAGGACAGGAGACTATGGCTACACCTTC.

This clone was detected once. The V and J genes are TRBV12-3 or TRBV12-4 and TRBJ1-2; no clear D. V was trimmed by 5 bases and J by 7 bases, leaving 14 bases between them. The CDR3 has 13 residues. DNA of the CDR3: TGTGCCAGCAGTCGGTCAACAGTATCTGGCTACACCTTC. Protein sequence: CASSRSTVSGYTF.

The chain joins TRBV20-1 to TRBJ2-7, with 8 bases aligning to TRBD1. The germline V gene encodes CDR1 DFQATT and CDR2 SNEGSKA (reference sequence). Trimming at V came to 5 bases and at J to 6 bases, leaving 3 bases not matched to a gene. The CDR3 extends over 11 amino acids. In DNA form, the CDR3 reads TGCAGTGCTTTCGACAGGGGCGAGCAGTACTTC. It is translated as CSAFDRGEQYF.

The CDR3 spells CASSRGSYNEQFF. CDR3 sequence (DNA): TGTGCCAGCTCCAGGGGCTCCTACAATGAGCAGTTCTTC. The chain couples TRBV18 to TRBJ2-1; perhaps TRBD1 as D (6 bases). The germline V and J ends were trimmed by 6 bases and 0 bases, with 6 bases remaining between them. Germline CDR1 KGHSH, CDR2 LQKENI. The CDR3 covers 13 residues.

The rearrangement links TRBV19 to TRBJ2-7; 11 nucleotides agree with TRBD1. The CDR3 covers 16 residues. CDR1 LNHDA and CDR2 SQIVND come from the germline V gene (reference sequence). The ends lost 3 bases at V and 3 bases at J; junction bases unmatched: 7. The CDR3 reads CASSISGTGGFYEQYF. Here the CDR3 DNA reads TGTGCCAGTAGTATTTCCGGGACAGGGGGGTTCTACGAGCAGTACTTC.

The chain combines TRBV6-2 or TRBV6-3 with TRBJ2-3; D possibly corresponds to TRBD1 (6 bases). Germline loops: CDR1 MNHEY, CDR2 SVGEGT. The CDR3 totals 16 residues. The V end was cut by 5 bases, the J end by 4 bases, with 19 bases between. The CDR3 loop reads CASSPTAGDSSDTQYF. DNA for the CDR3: TGTGCCAGCAGTCCCACCGCAGGGGATTCATCAGATACGCAGTATTTT.

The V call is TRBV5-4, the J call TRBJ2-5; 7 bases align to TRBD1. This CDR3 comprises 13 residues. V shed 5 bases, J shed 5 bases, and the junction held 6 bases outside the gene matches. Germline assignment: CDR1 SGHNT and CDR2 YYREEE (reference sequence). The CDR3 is CASSYRGFETQYF. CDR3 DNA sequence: TGTGCCAGCAGTTACAGGGGTTTTGAGACCCAGTACTTC.

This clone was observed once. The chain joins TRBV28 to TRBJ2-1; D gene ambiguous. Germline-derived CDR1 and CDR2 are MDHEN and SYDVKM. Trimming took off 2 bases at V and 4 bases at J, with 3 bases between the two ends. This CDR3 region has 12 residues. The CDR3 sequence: CASSLLYNEQFF. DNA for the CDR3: TGTGCCAGCAGTTTACTGTACAATGAGCAGTTCTTC.

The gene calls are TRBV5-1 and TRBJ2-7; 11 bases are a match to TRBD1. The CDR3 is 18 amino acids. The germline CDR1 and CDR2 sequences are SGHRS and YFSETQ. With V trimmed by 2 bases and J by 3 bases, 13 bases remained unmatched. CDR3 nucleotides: TGCGCCAGCAGCTTAGGACAGGGGGCGGCGGGAGGCGGCTACGAGCAGTACTTC. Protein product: CASSLGQGAAGGGYEQYF.

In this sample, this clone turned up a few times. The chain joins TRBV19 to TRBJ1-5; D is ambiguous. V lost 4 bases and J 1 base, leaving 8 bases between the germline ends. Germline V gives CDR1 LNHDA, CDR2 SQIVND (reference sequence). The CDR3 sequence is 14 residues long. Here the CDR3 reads CASSNGRSNQPQHF. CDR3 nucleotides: TGTGCCAGTAGTAATGGGAGGAGCAATCAGCCCCAGCATTTT.

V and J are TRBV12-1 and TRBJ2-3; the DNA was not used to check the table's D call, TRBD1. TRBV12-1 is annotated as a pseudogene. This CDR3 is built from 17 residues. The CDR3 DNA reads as TGTGCCAGCAGCTTTGCGGGGACAGGGTTATTCACAGATACGCAGTATTTT. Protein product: CASSFAGTGLFTDTQYF.

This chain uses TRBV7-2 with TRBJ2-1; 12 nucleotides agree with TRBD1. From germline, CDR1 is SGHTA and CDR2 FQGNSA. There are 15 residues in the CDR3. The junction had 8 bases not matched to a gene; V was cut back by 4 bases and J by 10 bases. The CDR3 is CASSYRDRGPGEQFF. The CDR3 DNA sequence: TGTGCCAGCAGCTACCGGGACAGGGGGCCCGGAGAGCAGTTCTTC.

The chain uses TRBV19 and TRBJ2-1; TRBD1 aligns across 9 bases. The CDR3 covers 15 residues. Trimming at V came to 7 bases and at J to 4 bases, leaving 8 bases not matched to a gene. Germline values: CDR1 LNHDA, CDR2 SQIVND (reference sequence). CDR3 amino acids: CASTEDRGPYNEQFF. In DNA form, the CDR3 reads TGTGCCAGTACCGAGGACAGGGGCCCTTACAATGAGCAGTTCTTC.

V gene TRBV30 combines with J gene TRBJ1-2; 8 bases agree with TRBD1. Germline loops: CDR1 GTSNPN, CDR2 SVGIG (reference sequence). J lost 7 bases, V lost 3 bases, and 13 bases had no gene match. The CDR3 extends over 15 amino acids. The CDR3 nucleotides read TGTGCCTGGAGCCCGACAGGGGCCTCTGGGAGTGGCTACACCTTC. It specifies CAWSPTGASGSGYTF.